This T cell receptor (beta chain) is from a study of graft-versus-host responses after intestinal transplantation. Study details: Each of the recipients got a multivisceral, liver-intestinal, or isolated intestinal transplant.

Deletions cut 5 bases from V and 6 bases from J, with 14 bases between. Germline assignment: CDR1 MNHNY and CDR2 SVGAGI (reference sequence). CDR3 size: 14 residues. As regards this clone: Its target is not known.

Sequenced by immunoSEQ multiplex PCR; TCRdb stores in-frame clones only, minus some. The sample holds roughly 80,000 clones, approximately 90% seen once. Study-wide results and limits: Ileal or blood samples showed some GvH clones first, and such clones were also found in recipient marrow.

J is TRBJ2-4 and V is TRBV6-6; D remains unclear. The TCR sequence derives from a human patient who received an intestinal transplant, so some T cells may come from the graft donor. Sequenced material: PBMCs, taken 98 days after intestinal transplantation. CDR3 sequence reads: CASSLDTYSNIQYF. The CDR3 DNA is TGTGCCAGCAGTCTCGACACGTATTCAAACATTCAGTACTTC.